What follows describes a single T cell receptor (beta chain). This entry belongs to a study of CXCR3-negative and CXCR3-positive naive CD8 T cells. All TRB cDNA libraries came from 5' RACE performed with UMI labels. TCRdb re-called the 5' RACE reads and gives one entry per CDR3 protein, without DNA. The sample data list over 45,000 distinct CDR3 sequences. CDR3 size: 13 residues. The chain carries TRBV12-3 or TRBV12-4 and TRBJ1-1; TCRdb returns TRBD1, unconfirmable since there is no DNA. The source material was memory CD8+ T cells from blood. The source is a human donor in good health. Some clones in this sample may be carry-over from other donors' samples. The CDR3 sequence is CATDPAKYERAFF.